These T cell receptor beta chains were read from a single sample in a study of shared clonotypes between healthy human individuals. Profiling relied on immunoSEQ multiplex PCR, and the TCRdb table lists in-frame clones only, not all of them. The sample has under 1,100,000 clones; around 78% are singletons. The source material was memory CD4+ T cells from PBMCs. The source is a man between 18 and 35 years old in good health. Some clones in this sample may be carry-over from other donors' samples. Both conserved end residues are part of each CDR3. Fields, in order: clone size, J gene, D gene, V gene, CDR3 protein, CDR3 DNA. The D gene is left open where the match is weak. A row's size may be missing; if present it is once, few, many or a size class.

clone size: .; J gene: TRBJ1-1; D gene: .; V gene: TRBV28; CDR3 protein: CASRLEPAEAFF; CDR3 DNA: TGTGCCTCAAGATTGGAACCCGCGGAAGCTTTCTTT
clone size: .; J gene: TRBJ1-2; D gene: .; V gene: TRBV29-1; CDR3 protein: CSGGQANYTF; CDR3 DNA: TGCAGCGGCGGTCAGGCGAACTACACCTTC
clone size: .; J gene: TRBJ2-2; D gene: TRBD2; V gene: TRBV9; CDR3 protein: CASSSRARGRVPGELFF; CDR3 DNA: TGTGCCAGCAGCTCCCGGGCCCGCGGGAGGGTCCCCGGGGAGCTGTTTTTT
clone size: .; J gene: TRBJ2-7; D gene: TRBD2; V gene: TRBV27; CDR3 protein: CASSTTSGSLYEQYF; CDR3 DNA: TGTGCCAGCAGTACTACTAGCGGGAGTCTCTACGAGCAGTACTTC
clone size: .; J gene: TRBJ2-5; D gene: .; V gene: TRBV7-9; CDR3 protein: CASSSIRTSTEETQYF; CDR3 DNA: TGTGCCAGCAGCTCAATTCGGACCTCAACGGAAGAGACCCAGTACTTC
clone size: .; J gene: TRBJ2-2; D gene: TRBD2; V gene: TRBV2; CDR3 protein: CASTQGRLAGSGTGELFF; CDR3 DNA: TGTGCCAGCACTCAAGGGAGGCTAGCGGGATCGGGGACCGGGGAGCTGTTTTTT
clone size: .; J gene: TRBJ2-7; D gene: .; V gene: TRBV5-1; CDR3 protein: CASSQDYITPYEQYF; CDR3 DNA: TGCGCCAGCAGCCAGGACTATATTACCCCCTACGAGCAGTACTTC
clone size: once; J gene: TRBJ2-7; D gene: .; V gene: TRBV20-1; CDR3 protein: CSADGPLEQYF; CDR3 DNA: TGCAGTGCTGATGGCCCCCTCGAGCAGTACTTC
clone size: .; J gene: TRBJ1-5; D gene: .; V gene: TRBV28; CDR3 protein: CASSQTGPSGQPQHF; CDR3 DNA: TGTGCCAGCAGTCAAACAGGGCCCTCGGGGCAGCCCCAGCATTTT
clone size: .; J gene: TRBJ2-2; D gene: TRBD2; V gene: TRBV14; CDR3 protein: CASSQEGAGGNTGELFF; CDR3 DNA: TGTGCCAGCAGCCAAGAAGGCGCGGGAGGAAACACCGGGGAGCTGTTTTTT
clone size: few; J gene: TRBJ1-2; D gene: TRBD1; V gene: TRBV7-9; CDR3 protein: CASSSTLGQGDVGYTF; CDR3 DNA: TGTGCCAGCAGCTCGACCCTTGGACAGGGCGATGTGGGCTACACCTTC
clone size: .; J gene: TRBJ2-3; D gene: TRBD2; V gene: TRBV7-6; CDR3 protein: CASSLVAGGEDTQYF; CDR3 DNA: TGTGCCAGCAGCTTAGTAGCGGGTGGGGAAGATACGCAGTATTTT
clone size: .; J gene: TRBJ1-5; D gene: .; V gene: TRBV29-1; CDR3 protein: CSVGVGGYDQPQHF; CDR3 DNA: TGCAGCGTTGGGGTCGGAGGCTACGATCAGCCCCAGCATTTT
clone size: .; J gene: TRBJ1-4; D gene: .; V gene: TRBV29-1; CDR3 protein: CSVQVVANEKLFF; CDR3 DNA: TGCAGCGTACAAGTAGTGGCTAATGAAAAACTGTTTTTT
clone size: .; J gene: TRBJ1-5; D gene: .; V gene: TRBV5-4; CDR3 protein: CASSEGEFRPQHF; CDR3 DNA: TGTGCCAGCAGCGAAGGGGAATTCCGGCCCCAGCATTTT
clone size: .; J gene: TRBJ1-3; D gene: .; V gene: TRBV29-1; CDR3 protein: CSVEGLGSPAGNTIYF; CDR3 DNA: TGCAGCGTTGAAGGCCTCGGGTCCCCGGCTGGAAACACCATATATTTT
clone size: .; J gene: TRBJ2-6; D gene: TRBD2; V gene: TRBV28; CDR3 protein: CASTPGGQGVVLTF; CDR3 DNA: TGTGCCAGCACCCCGGGGGGGCAAGGCGTAGTCCTGACTTTC
clone size: .; J gene: TRBJ1-5; D gene: TRBD1; V gene: TRBV25-1; CDR3 protein: CVSGTANQPQHF; CDR3 DNA: TGTGTCAGCGGGACAGCCAATCAGCCCCAGCATTTT
clone size: few; J gene: TRBJ2-1; D gene: TRBD2; V gene: TRBV28; CDR3 protein: CASSTITSGKSAEQFF; CDR3 DNA: TGTGCCAGCAGTACTATCACTAGCGGGAAGTCAGCTGAGCAGTTCTTC